This TCR beta chain was retrieved from a study of cytomegalovirus exposure and HLA in healthy donors. About this clone: Its specificity is unknown. The sample has other DNA sequences that encode this CDR3 too.

Study-wide results and limits: The likely origin of a cluster of highly shared sequence variants was a sequencing artifact.

Primers for the PCR totalled 60 Vbeta and 13 Jbeta. Repertoires were generated with immunoSEQ multiplex PCR, while TCRdb's copy carries only in-frame clones and drops some. The profile shows around 200,000 clones, around 88% of them singletons. Material: PBMCs. The TCR comes from a woman in her thirties in good health and CMV-seronegative.

The DNA of the CDR3 is TGTGCCAGCAGCGTAGGGACTAGCGGGAGCTCCTACAATGAGCAGTTCTTC. Its protein product is CASSVGTSGSSYNEQFF. The chain carries TRBV9 and TRBJ2-1, with 13 nucleotides matching TRBD2. This CDR3 is built from 17 residues. Losses at the gene ends were 0 bases for V and 0 bases for J; bases not matched to a gene: 0. The V gene's germline CDR1 is SGDLS and CDR2 YYNGEE.